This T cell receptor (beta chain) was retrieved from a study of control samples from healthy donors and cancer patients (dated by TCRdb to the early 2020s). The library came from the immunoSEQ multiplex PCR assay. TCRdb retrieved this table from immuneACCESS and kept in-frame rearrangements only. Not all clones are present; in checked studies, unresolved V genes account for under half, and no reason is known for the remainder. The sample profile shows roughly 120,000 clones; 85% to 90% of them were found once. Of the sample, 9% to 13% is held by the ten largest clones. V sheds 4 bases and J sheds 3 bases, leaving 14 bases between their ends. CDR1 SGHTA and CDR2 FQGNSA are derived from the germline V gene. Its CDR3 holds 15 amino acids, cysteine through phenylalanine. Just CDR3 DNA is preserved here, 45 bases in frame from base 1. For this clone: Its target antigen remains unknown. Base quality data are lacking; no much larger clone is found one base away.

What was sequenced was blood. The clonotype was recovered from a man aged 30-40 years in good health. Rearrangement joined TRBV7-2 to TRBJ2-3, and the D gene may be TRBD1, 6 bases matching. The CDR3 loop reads CASSSQGIGTDTQYF. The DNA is TGTGCCAGCAGCTCACAGGGTATTGGAACAGATACGCAGTATTTT.